This T cell receptor (beta chain) was profiled in a study of PD-1 blockade in mismatch repair-deficient tumors. Produced via immunoSEQ multiplex PCR; TCRdb's table is partial and in-frame only. Of about 16,000 clones in the sample, around 82% are singletons; the top ten hold roughly 17%. Study findings and constraints: Tumor-resident clones, often undetectable pretreatment in blood, expanded then contracted after pembrolizumab.

TCR sequencing covered a few patients who responded to pembrolizumab. On this clone: As yet, its antigen is unknown.

This sample comprised PBMCs, obtained before pembrolizumab treatment. The sequence was obtained from an adult with mismatch repair-deficient cancer.

The CDR3 sequence is CASSWSTGEDTQYF. CDR3 coding DNA: TGTGCCAGCAGTTGGTCGACGGGCGAGGATACGCAGTATTTT. V gene TRBV28 combines with J gene TRBJ2-3, with unresolved D. The V gene's germline CDR1 is MDHEN and CDR2 SYDVKM. This CDR3 comprises 14 residues. V was clipped by 4 bases and J by 6 bases, with 14 bases between them.